This T cell receptor beta chain emerged from a study of T cell changes during pregnancy in multiple sclerosis. TCRdb keeps only in-frame clones here, not all; method: immunoSEQ multiplex PCR. The sample has under 90,000 clones; about 94% are singletons. Germline values: CDR1 MNHEY, CDR2 SVGAGI. The CDR3 sequence is 14 residues long. V lost 4 bases, J lost 6 bases, and 4 bases stayed unmatched. This clonotype was obtained from a female donor in good health, enrolled as a control in a pregnancy study. This material consisted of peripheral blood, taken in the second trimester of pregnancy. The rearrangement links TRBV6-5 to TRBJ1-5, with 9 bases that match TRBD1. CDR3 sequence: CASSSGTGFQPQHF. The CDR3 coding sequence is TGTGCCAGCAGTTCCGGGACAGGGTTTCAGCCCCAGCATTTT.